This T cell receptor beta chain was profiled in a study of cytomegalovirus exposure and HLA in healthy donors. Study results and caveats: Among TCR sequences, most were rare, though some public TCRs appeared in many donors. Fewer than 200 TCR beta chains were listed as cytomegalovirus-associated. The TCR clusters that emerged in the first cohort tended, a later analysis found, to co-occur in the 120 or so validation repertoires.

Worth noting for this clone: Its antigen is unidentified.

Generated by immunoSEQ multiplex PCR, the TCRdb table keeps only in-frame clones and is missing some. The table includes some 340,000 clones, approximately 90% detected once. Germline trimming cut 5 bases from V and 0 bases from J; bases unmatched to any gene: 10. The CDR3 is 17 amino acids. The germline gives CDR1 GTSNPN, CDR2 SVGIG (reference sequence). This chain joins TRBV30 and TRBJ2-2, with 9 positions matching TRBD1. The TCR was taken from a woman aged 30 to 39 in good health and CMV-seropositive. Sequenced input: PBMCs. CDR3 coding DNA: TGTGCCTGGGAGCGGGACAGGGTTTTCGCGAACACCGGGGAGCTGTTTTTT. It encodes CAWERDRVFANTGELFF.